The 25 T cell receptor beta chains below all came from one sample that was sequenced in a study of CD8 T cells in Susac syndrome. An amount of RNA that ranged from roughly 0.45 to 1 ug was reverse transcribed with random hexamers. TCRdb reprocessed the immunoSEQ multiplex PCR reads with MiXCR, giving one entry per CDR3 protein. The profile shows 110,000 or so distinct CDR3 sequences, about 93% of them singletons. Sequenced input: CD4+ T cells from PBMCs. These receptors all stem from a human donor in good health.

The gene calls are TRBV6-2 or TRBV6-3 and TRBJ2-2, with D perhaps matching TRBD2 (6 bases). Per germline, CDR1 MNHEY and CDR2 SVGEGT. The CDR3 has 15 amino acids. With 0 bases removed from V and 7 bases from J, the gap between germline ends came to 12 bases. The CDR3 DNA is TGTGCCAGCAGTTACTCGATCGGGAGTAACGGGGAGCTGTTTTTT. Its protein product is CASSYSIGSNGELFF.

The chain is built from TRBV25-1 and TRBJ2-5, with 7 bases that match TRBD1. Germline lookup yields CDR1 MGHDK and CDR2 SYGVNS. This CDR3 has 14 amino acids. V lost 4 bases to trimming and J lost 3 bases; unmatched junction nucleotides: 5. The CDR3 DNA sequence: TGTGCCAGCAGTGGTCCGACAGGGAAAGAGACCCAGTACTTC. Amino acid sequence: CASSGPTGKETQYF.

This chain connects TRBV5-1 to TRBJ2-5; the D gene could be TRBD1 or TRBD2 (6 bases each). The V end lost 3 bases, the J end lost 7 bases, and 25 bases lay between the germline ends. Germline CDR1 and CDR2: SGHRS and YFSETQ. The length of the CDR3 is 17 residues. The CDR3 reads CASSSGAIGSGAGTQYF. CDR3 DNA: TGCGCCAGCAGCTCGGGGGCGATCGGGAGCGGCGCCGGGACCCAGTACTTC.

The chain uses TRBV20-1 and TRBJ1-2, with D perhaps TRBD1 (6 bases). The germline CDR1 and CDR2 sequences are DFQATT and SNEGSKA (reference sequence). The CDR3 loop spans 15 amino acids. Trimming cost V 0 bases and J 2 bases, with 13 bases left between them. The CDR3 protein is CSARDGGRANYGYTF. CDR3 sequence (DNA): TGCAGTGCTAGAGATGGGGGCAGGGCCAACTATGGCTACACCTTC.

The chain carries TRBV9 and TRBJ2-2; D call uncertain. The CDR3 consists of 14 residues. The V end was cut by 3 bases, the J end by 5 bases, with 11 bases between. CDR1 and CDR2 (germline): SGDLS, YYNGEE. CDR3 DNA sequence: TGTGCCAGCAGCGCCAAGCTAGGGACCGGGGAGCTGTTTTTT. It encodes CASSAKLGTGELFF.

This clonotype was seen a single time. This chain links TRBV18 with TRBJ2-7; TRBD1 is a possible D gene (5 bases). Germline-derived CDR1 and CDR2 are KGHSH and LQKENI. Trimming left V 3 bases short and J 0 bases short, with 6 bases between. The CDR3 is 13 amino acids. The CDR3 nucleotides read TGTGCCAGCTCACCGGACAACTCCTACGAGCAGTACTTC. This codes for CASSPDNSYEQYF.

The V and J genes are TRBV12-3 or TRBV12-4 and TRBJ2-5; TRBD1 agrees at 8 bases. V shed 6 bases, J shed 2 bases, and the junction held 5 bases outside the gene matches. CDR3 length equals 14 residues. CDR3: CASSRDRSQETQYF. The CDR3 DNA follows: TGTGCCAGCAGCCGGGACAGGTCACAAGAGACCCAGTACTTC.

The chain links TRBV27 to TRBJ2-2; 12 nucleotides agree with TRBD1. Trimming removed 3 bases from V and 5 bases from J; junction bases left unmatched: 7. CDR3 length: 17 residues. Germline-derived CDR1 and CDR2 are MNHEY and SMNVEV (reference sequence). The CDR3 coding sequence is TGTGCCAGCAGTTTGGCCGGGACAGGGGGCGGAACCGGGGAGCTGTTTTTT. Encoded protein: CASSLAGTGGGTGELFF.

The chain couples TRBV3-1 to TRBJ1-2; TRBD1 might be the D (5 bases). Germline V gene sequence: CDR1 LGHDT, CDR2 YNNKEL (reference sequence). The CDR3 spans 14 residues. V lost 2 bases and J 4 bases, leaving 11 bases between the germline ends. DNA for the CDR3: TGTGCCAGCAGCCAAATACGACAGCTCTATGGCTACACCTTC. As protein: CASSQIRQLYGYTF.

The chain carries TRBV6-5 and TRBJ1-6; 9 bases line up with TRBD1. The CDR3 has 15 residues. Trimming removed 6 bases from V and 7 bases from J; junction bases left unmatched: 7. Germline values: CDR1 MNHEY, CDR2 SVGAGI. The CDR3 sequence is CASSPGTGNNSPLHF. As DNA, the CDR3 is TGTGCCAGCAGCCCCGGGACAGGGAACAATTCACCCCTCCACTTT.

Only a few counts were recorded for this clonotype. The V gene is TRBV9, the J gene TRBJ2-2; 7 nucleotides match TRBD2. The CDR3 runs 13 residues. Germline lookup yields CDR1 SGDLS and CDR2 YYNGEE. After removal of 4 bases from V and 6 bases from J, the junction contained 3 bases not matched to a gene. CDR3 residues: CASSPSGAGELFF. DNA for the CDR3: TGTGCCAGCAGCCCCAGCGGGGCCGGGGAGCTGTTTTTT.

V and J are TRBV20-1 and TRBJ2-5; TRBD2 agrees at 13 bases. V lost 6 bases and J lost 4; bases outside the gene matches: 2. CDR1 is DFQATT, CDR2 SNEGSKA, per germline (reference sequence). CDR3 length: 13 amino acids. CDR3 protein: CSARTSGRETQYF. The DNA of the CDR3 is TGCAGTGCCAGGACTAGCGGGAGAGAGACCCAGTACTTC.

J is TRBJ2-3 and V is TRBV29-1; 8 positions match TRBD1. CDR1 and CDR2 from the germline V gene are SQVTM and ANQGSEA. The CDR3 is 13 residues long. V gave up 2 bases and J gave up 4 bases; unmatched junction bases: 2. Here the CDR3 DNA reads TGCAGCGTTGAATCAGGGGGCGCAGATACGCAGTATTTT. The encoded protein is CSVESGGADTQYF.

V is TRBV7-9 and J is TRBJ2-7; 9 bases are a match to TRBD1. Germline CDR1 SEHNR, CDR2 FQNEAQ (reference sequence). This CDR3 spans 14 amino acids. Trimming removed 7 bases from V and 1 base from J; junction bases left unmatched: 5. The CDR3 region has the DNA TGTGCCAGCACCGGGACAGGGTCGTCCTACGAGCAGTACTTC. It encodes CASTGTGSSYEQYF.

V is TRBV10-3 and J is TRBJ1-1; D is uncertain. The CDR3 is 14 amino acids. Germline CDR1 is ENHRY and CDR2 is SYGVKD. Trimming stripped 5 bases from V and 4 bases from J, with 14 bases between. The CDR3 DNA sequence: TGTGCCATCAGTTCCTCCCAGACGAGCACTGAAGCTTTCTTT. Its translation: CAISSSQTSTEAFF.

The chain has TRBV7-8 and TRBJ2-2; D not certain. Deletions cut 5 bases from V and 8 bases from J, with 9 bases between. Germline values: CDR1 SGHVS, CDR2 FQNEAQ. The CDR3 is made up of 12 amino acids. In nucleotides, the CDR3 is TGTGCCAGCAGCAATCGCGTAGGGGAGCTGTTTTTT. Protein: CASSNRVGELFF.

The chain carries TRBV6-2 or TRBV6-3 and TRBJ1-1; tentatively, D is TRBD1 (5 bases). With 6 bases removed from V and 6 bases from J, the gap between germline ends came to 20 bases. The CDR3 spans 15 residues. CDR1 and CDR2 (germline): MNHEY, SVGEGT. The CDR3 protein is CASRSGTQGVAEAFF. The DNA for the CDR3 is TGTGCCAGCAGGTCCGGGACCCAGGGAGTAGCTGAAGCTTTCTTT.

The genes are TRBV7-2 and TRBJ2-5; possible D gene TRBD2, 6 bases. Trimming cost V 6 bases and J 4 bases, with 18 bases left between them. Germline V gene sequence: CDR1 SGHTA, CDR2 FQGNSA. CDR3 size: 15 residues. The CDR3 sequence: CASSALEASAETQYF. The CDR3 region has the DNA TGTGCCAGCAGTGCGTTAGAAGCTAGCGCAGAGACCCAGTACTTC.

V usage is TRBV7-3 and J usage is TRBJ2-6, with D perhaps matching TRBD2 (5 bases). Germline assignment: CDR1 SGHTA and CDR2 FQGTGA. Trimming cost V 3 bases and J 4 bases, with 10 bases left between them. The CDR3 extends over 15 amino acids. The CDR3 sequence is CASSFSTGGANVLTF. The CDR3 bases are TGTGCCAGCAGCTTCTCTACGGGGGGGGCCAACGTCCTGACTTTC.

The chain combines TRBV30 with TRBJ2-2; 8 bases map to TRBD2. With V trimmed by 5 bases and J by 6 bases, 11 bases remained unmatched. The CDR3 is 15 residues long. In germline, CDR1 is GTSNPN, CDR2 SVGIG (reference sequence). The CDR3 sequence is CAWGTSGSWAGELFF. CDR3 sequence (DNA): TGTGCCTGGGGAACAAGCGGGAGCTGGGCCGGGGAGCTGTTTTTT. The full variable domain, rest sourced from reference TRBV30 and TRBJ2-2, is SQTIHQWPATLVQPVGSPLSLECTVEGTSNPNLYWYRQAAGRGLQLLFYSVGIGQISSEVPQNLSASRPQDRQFILSSKKLLLSDSGFYLCAWGTSGSWAGELFFGEGSRLTVL.

This chain connects TRBV23-1 to TRBJ1-1; 8 bases match TRBD1. TRBV23-1 has ORF status, its function being uncertain. The CDR3 is 16 amino acids. Trimming took 3 bases from V and 6 from J; bases not matched to a gene: 12. In nucleotides, the CDR3 is TGCGCCAGCAGTCATAGTTTGGGCAGGGGGCTGTCTGAAGCTTTCTTT. This codes for CASSHSLGRGLSEAFF.

The genes are TRBV7-9 and TRBJ2-2; D is uncertain. Germline V gene sequence: CDR1 SEHNR, CDR2 FQNEAQ (reference sequence). The V and J ends lost 3 bases and 3 bases respectively, with 8 bases between them. CDR3 length: 14 amino acids. The CDR3 sequence: CASSFSTDTGELFF. The CDR3 region has the DNA TGTGCCAGCAGCTTCTCGACCGACACCGGGGAGCTGTTTTTT.

J is TRBJ2-3 and V is TRBV20-1, with no clear D. Trimming cost V 1 base and J 4 bases, with 3 bases left between them. The CDR3 has 11 residues. Germline V gene lookup returns CDR1 DFQATT and CDR2 SNEGSKA (reference sequence). For the CDR3, the DNA is TGCAGTGCTAGAGTCCCAGATACGCAGTATTTT. Translating it yields CSARVPDTQYF.

V gene TRBV9 combines with J gene TRBJ1-6; D is uncertain. CDR1 is SGDLS, CDR2 YYNGEE, per germline. With 0 bases removed from V and 5 bases from J, the gap between germline ends came to 6 bases. The CDR3 extends over 14 amino acids. This CDR3 is CASSVGGDNSPLHF. CDR3 in DNA: TGTGCCAGCAGCGTAGGCGGTGATAATTCACCCCTCCACTTT.

The chain couples TRBV24-1 to TRBJ1-5, with D possibly being TRBD1 (6 bases). The length of the CDR3 is 14 residues. V was clipped by 3 bases and J by 6 bases, with 11 bases between them. Germline V CDR1 and CDR2: KGHDR, SFDVKD. CDR3 nucleotide sequence: TGTGCCACCAGTGATCCAGGGGTGGCTCAGCCCCAGCATTTT. Translated: CATSDPGVAQPQHF.